This T cell receptor (beta chain) came from a study of blood T cell repertoires in COVID-19. The protocol was immunoSEQ multiplex PCR, while the TCRdb copy is restricted to in-frame clones and leaves out a portion. Of nearly 300,000 clones listed, around 85% were seen once; the top ten hold around 1.6%. Seattle participants joined during active infection and were tracked over time. This CDR3 comprises 16 residues. V dropped 0 bases and J dropped 0 bases, with 10 bases sitting between them. The V gene's germline CDR1 is SGDLS and CDR2 YYNGEE. This TCR came from a human donor with COVID-19, enrolled during active disease. The donor label of this sample is uncertain. This chain joins TRBV9 and TRBJ1-3; TRBD1 might be the D (6 bases). The specimen sequenced was peripheral blood. CDR3 residues: CASSVGGGDSGNTIYF. The CDR3, as DNA: TGTGCCAGCAGCGTAGGAGGGGGAGACTCTGGAAACACCATATATTTT.